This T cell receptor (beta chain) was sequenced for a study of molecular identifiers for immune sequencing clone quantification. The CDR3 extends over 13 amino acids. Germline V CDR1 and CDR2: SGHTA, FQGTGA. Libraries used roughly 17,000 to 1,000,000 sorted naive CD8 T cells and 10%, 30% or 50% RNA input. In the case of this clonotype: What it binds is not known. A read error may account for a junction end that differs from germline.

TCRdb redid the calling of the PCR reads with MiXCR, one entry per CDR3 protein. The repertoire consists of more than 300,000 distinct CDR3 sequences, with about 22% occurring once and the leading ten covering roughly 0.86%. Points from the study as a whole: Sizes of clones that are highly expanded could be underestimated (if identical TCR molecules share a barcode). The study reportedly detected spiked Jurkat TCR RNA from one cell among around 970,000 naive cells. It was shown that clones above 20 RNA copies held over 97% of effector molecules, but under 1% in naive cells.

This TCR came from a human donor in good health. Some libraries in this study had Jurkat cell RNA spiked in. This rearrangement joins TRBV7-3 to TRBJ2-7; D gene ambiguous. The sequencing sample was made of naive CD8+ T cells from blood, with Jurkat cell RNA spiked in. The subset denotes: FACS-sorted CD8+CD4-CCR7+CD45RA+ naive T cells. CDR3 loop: CASSSLGPYEQCF. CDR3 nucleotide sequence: TGTGCCAGCAGCTCCCTTGGACCCTACGAGCAGTGCTTC.